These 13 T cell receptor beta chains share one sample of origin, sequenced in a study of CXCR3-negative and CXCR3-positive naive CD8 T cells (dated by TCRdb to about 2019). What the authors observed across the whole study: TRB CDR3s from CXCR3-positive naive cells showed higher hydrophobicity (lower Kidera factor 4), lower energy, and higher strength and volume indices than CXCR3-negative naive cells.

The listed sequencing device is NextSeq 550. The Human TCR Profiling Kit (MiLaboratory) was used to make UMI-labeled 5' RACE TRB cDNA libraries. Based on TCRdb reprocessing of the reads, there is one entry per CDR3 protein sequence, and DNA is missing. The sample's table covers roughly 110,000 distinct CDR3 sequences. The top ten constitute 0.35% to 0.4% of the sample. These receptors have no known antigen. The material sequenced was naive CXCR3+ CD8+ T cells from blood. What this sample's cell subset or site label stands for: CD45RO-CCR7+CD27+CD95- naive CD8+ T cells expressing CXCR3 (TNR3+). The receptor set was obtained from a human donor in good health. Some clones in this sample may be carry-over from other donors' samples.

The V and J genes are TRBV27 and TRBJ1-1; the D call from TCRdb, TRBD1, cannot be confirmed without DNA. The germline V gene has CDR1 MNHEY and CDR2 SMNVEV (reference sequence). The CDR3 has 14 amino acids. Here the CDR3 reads CASSWDNSNTEAFF.

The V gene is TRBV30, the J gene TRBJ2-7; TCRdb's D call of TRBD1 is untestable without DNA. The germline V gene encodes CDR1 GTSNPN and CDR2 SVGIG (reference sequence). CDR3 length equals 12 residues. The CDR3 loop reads CAWSGMGTEQYF. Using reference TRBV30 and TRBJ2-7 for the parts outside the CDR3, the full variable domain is SQTIHQWPATLVQPVGSPLSLECTVEGTSNPNLYWYRQAAGRGLQLLFYSVGIGQISSEVPQNLSASRPQDRQFILSSKKLLLSDSGFYLCAWSGMGTEQYFGPGTRLTVT.

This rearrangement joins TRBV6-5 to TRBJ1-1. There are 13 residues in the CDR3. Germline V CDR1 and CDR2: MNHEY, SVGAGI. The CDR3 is CASSYSRLGEAFF.

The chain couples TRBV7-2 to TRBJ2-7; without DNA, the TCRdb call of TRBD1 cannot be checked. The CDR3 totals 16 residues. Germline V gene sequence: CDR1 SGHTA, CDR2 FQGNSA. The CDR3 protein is CASSLIAGQATYEQYF.

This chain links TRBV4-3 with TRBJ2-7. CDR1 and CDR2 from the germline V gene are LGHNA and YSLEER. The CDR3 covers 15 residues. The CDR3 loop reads CASSHTLGESYEQYF.

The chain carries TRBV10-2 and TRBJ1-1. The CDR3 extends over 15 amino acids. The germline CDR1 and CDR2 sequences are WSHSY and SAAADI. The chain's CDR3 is CASSKGKEMNTEAFF.

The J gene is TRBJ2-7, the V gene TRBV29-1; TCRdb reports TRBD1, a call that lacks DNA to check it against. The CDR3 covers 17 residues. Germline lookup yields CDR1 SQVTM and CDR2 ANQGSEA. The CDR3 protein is CSVTGTGDQFPPYEQYF.

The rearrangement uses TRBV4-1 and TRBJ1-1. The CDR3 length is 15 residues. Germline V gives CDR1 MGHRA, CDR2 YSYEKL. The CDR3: CASSQEAAMNTEAFF.

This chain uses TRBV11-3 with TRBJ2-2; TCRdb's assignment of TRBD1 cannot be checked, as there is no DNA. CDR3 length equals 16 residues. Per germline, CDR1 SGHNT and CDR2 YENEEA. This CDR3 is CASSSRQGENTGELFF.

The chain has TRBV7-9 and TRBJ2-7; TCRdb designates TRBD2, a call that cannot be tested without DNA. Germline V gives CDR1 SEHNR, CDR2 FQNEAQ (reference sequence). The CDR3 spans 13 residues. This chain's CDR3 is CASSPIVVDEQYF.

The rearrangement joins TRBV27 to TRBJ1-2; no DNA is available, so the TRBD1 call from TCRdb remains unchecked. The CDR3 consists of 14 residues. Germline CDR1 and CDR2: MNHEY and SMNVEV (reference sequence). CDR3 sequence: CASTPTGGREGYTF.

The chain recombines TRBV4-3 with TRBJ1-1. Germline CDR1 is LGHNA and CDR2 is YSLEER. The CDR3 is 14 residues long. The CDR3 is CASSQDRRSTEAFF.

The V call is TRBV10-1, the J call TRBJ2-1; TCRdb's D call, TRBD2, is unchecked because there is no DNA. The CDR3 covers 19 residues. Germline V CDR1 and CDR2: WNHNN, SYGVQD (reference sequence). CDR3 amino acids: CASSCNGTSGGACENEQFF.